The present T cell receptor beta chain was sequenced within a study of cytomegalovirus exposure and HLA in healthy donors. Study-level points and caveats: Researchers catalogued 150 or so TCR beta chains as cytomegalovirus-associated. A later analysis revealed that TCR association rates differed between HLA loci, peaking at DRB1 and bottoming out at HLA-C. The majority of CMV-associated TCR beta chains were reported as apparently HLA-restricted in a later analysis. As a later analysis showed, several of the most significant clusters appeared to be linked to common viral pathogens.

Of note for this clone: The antigen is unknown.

Amplification used 60 Vbeta primers and 13 Jbeta primers. Clones were read by immunoSEQ multiplex PCR, and TCRdb kept only the in-frame ones, dropping some. The sample gives 150,000 to 200,000 clones, under 9.5% of which show up once; 1% to 1.5% is in the top ten. V was pared by 1 base and J by 14 bases, with 6 bases of the junction left unmatched. The CDR3 contains 14 residues. CDR1 and CDR2 (germline): SGHVS, FQNEAQ. What was sequenced was PBMCs. This clonotype was obtained from a woman in her 30s in good health and CMV-seropositive. The chain recombines TRBV7-8 with TRBJ1-6; 9 bases are a match to TRBD1. DNA for the CDR3: TGTGCCAGCAGCTTAGAGGCGGGACAGGGAACCCTCCACTTT. Protein: CASSLEAGQGTLHF.